The 17 T cell receptor beta chains below come from one sample, sequenced in a study of CD8+ T cells in alopecia areata. As to treatment: oral pan-JAK inhibitor, 5-10 mg twice daily. As the sequencing template, cDNA was produced by extracting RNA and reverse transcribing it. Data came from immunoSEQ multiplex PCR; TCRdb stores just in-frame clones and leaves some out. The sample includes about 190,000 clones, 60% of them seen just once. The sample was CD4+ T cells sorted from blood, taken at week 24, from a patient treated with tofacitinib. All receptors derive from a human donor with alopecia areata.

The table lists this clone with a count of one. The V and J genes are TRBV25-1 and TRBJ2-5, with D maybe TRBD1 (5 bases). Germline-derived CDR1 and CDR2 are MGHDK and SYGVNS. This CDR3 spans 16 amino acids. Trimming removed 3 bases from V and 5 bases from J, with 19 bases in between. This CDR3 reads CASSEGLQSFGETQYF. The CDR3, as DNA: TGTGCCAGCAGTGAGGGGCTACAATCCTTCGGGGAGACCCAGTACTTC. Filled out from reference TRBV25-1 and TRBJ2-5, the complete variable domain reads EADIYQTPRYLVIGTGKKITLECSQTMGHDKMYWYQQDPGMELHLIHYSYGVNSTEKGDLSSESTVSRIRTEHFPLTLESARPSHTSQYLCASSEGLQSFGETQYFGPGTRLLVL.

This clone was detected a few times. The chain couples TRBV29-1 to TRBJ2-5, with 7 bases matching TRBD1. Germline trimming cut 2 bases from V and 7 bases from J; bases unmatched to any gene: 13. There are 15 residues in the CDR3. Germline V gives CDR1 SQVTM, CDR2 ANQGSEA. CDR3 residues: CSVERTGGNGGTQYF. DNA of the CDR3: TGCAGCGTTGAAAGGACAGGTGGGAACGGAGGGACCCAGTACTTC.

The gene calls are TRBV27 and TRBJ2-7; 7 bases line up with TRBD1. The CDR3 spans 14 residues. Trimming removed 6 bases from V and 1 base from J; junction bases left unmatched: 6. Germline CDR1 reads MNHEY; CDR2 reads SMNVEV (reference sequence). As DNA, the CDR3 is TGTGCCAGCAGCATGAGGGACAGATCCTACGAGCAGTACTTC. This encodes CASSMRDRSYEQYF.

This clone was recorded a few times. V is TRBV29-1 and J is TRBJ2-1; possibly TRBD1 for D (6 bases). The CDR3 length is 11 residues. From germline, CDR1 is SQVTM and CDR2 ANQGSEA. V was trimmed by 6 bases and J by 9 bases, leaving 12 bases between them. For the CDR3, the DNA is TGCAGCGTCCGGACAGATCTTGAGCAGTTCTTC. Protein: CSVRTDLEQFF.

The rearrangement uses TRBV9 and TRBJ2-2; the D is unclear. The V and J ends lost 5 bases and 2 bases respectively, with 10 bases between them. The CDR3 extends over 14 amino acids. Germline V lookup: CDR1 SGDLS, CDR2 YYNGEE. In DNA, the CDR3 is TGTGCCAGCAGGTTGAGAAGCAACACCGGGGAGCTGTTTTTT. Translated: CASRLRSNTGELFF.

This clone has more than one count but fewer than ten. The chain employs TRBV5-1 and TRBJ2-7; D is perhaps TRBD1 (5 bases). The CDR3 extends over 14 amino acids. V was trimmed by 4 bases and J by 3 bases, leaving 14 bases between them. From germline, CDR1 is SGHRS and CDR2 YFSETQ. In DNA form, the CDR3 reads TGCGCCAGCAGCCTGGAGACAGAAATCTACGAGCAGTACTTC. Its translation is CASSLETEIYEQYF.

The chain combines TRBV7-8 with TRBJ1-5; 7 bases line up with TRBD1. This CDR3 is built from 15 residues. V shed 3 bases and J 2 bases; nucleotides not matched to a gene: 4. Germline V gives CDR1 SGHVS, CDR2 FQNEAQ. In DNA form, the CDR3 reads TGTGCCAGCAGCTTCAACACAGGGGGCAATCAGCCCCAGCATTTT. Protein sequence: CASSFNTGGNQPQHF. Full variable domain (remainder filled in from reference TRBV7-8 and TRBJ1-5): GAGVSQSPRYKVAKRGQDVALRCDPISGHVSLFWYQQALGQGPEFLTYFQNEAQLDKSGLPSDRFFAERPEGSVSTLKIQRTQQEDSAVYLCASSFNTGGNQPQHFGDGTRLSIL.

The V and J genes are TRBV4-3 and TRBJ2-5, with a tentative D call TRBD2 (7 bases). CDR3 length: 14 amino acids. Germline V gene lookup returns CDR1 LGHNA and CDR2 YSLEER. V gave up 0 bases and J gave up 5 bases, with 10 bases separating them. The CDR3 nucleotides read TGCGCCAGCAGCCAAGAGGGGGGGGCCGAGACCCAGTACTTC. This sequence encodes CASSQEGGAETQYF.

The CDR3, as DNA: TGTGCCAGCAGTTACTCCTGGGGAAACACTGAAGCTTTCTTT. Translation gives CASSYSWGNTEAFF. The chain links TRBV6-5 to TRBJ1-1; D remains unclear. The germline V gene has CDR1 MNHEY and CDR2 SVGAGI. This CDR3 contains 14 residues. V gave up 0 bases and J gave up 2 bases, with 7 bases separating them.

In this sample, this clone turned up a few times. The rearrangement uses TRBV9 and TRBJ1-3; D remains ambiguous. The CDR3 is made up of 15 amino acids. Trimming pared 4 bases from V and 1 base from J, leaving 12 bases between. CDR1 SGDLS and CDR2 YYNGEE come from the germline V gene. In DNA, the CDR3 is TGTGCCAGCAGCCCTACTTCAGGTTCTGGAAACACCATATATTTT. Amino acids: CASSPTSGSGNTIYF.

This clone was picked up one time. The sample carries other DNA sequences with the same CDR3. The chain links TRBV30 to TRBJ1-1, with D unclear. CDR3 length: 13 residues. Between the trimmed V and J ends, which lost 3 bases and 1 base, there was a span of 9 bases. The germline V gene encodes CDR1 GTSNPN and CDR2 SVGIG (reference sequence). The CDR3 sequence: CAWSRQRNTEAFF. The CDR3, as DNA: TGTGCCTGGAGCCGTCAGAGGAACACTGAAGCTTTCTTT. Supplemented by reference TRBV30 and TRBJ1-1, the full variable domain reads SQTIHQWPATLVQPVGSPLSLECTVEGTSNPNLYWYRQAAGRGLQLLFYSVGIGQISSEVPQNLSASRPQDRQFILSSKKLLLSDSGFYLCAWSRQRNTEAFFGQGTRLTVV.

The rearrangement joins TRBV7-2 to TRBJ2-7; D is ambiguous. Germline values: CDR1 SGHTA, CDR2 FQGNSA. The CDR3 sequence is 13 residues long. Trimming took 0 bases from V and 3 from J, leaving 6 bases between them. For the CDR3, the DNA is TGTGCCAGCAGCTTAGCGGAAGTCTACGAGCAGTACTTC. Amino acid sequence: CASSLAEVYEQYF.

The chain couples TRBV9 to TRBJ1-2; D is possibly TRBD1 (6 bases). Germline V lookup: CDR1 SGDLS, CDR2 YYNGEE. This CDR3 region has 13 residues. V lost 2 bases and J lost 3, with 8 bases in between. The CDR3 sequence: CASSVGQYYGYTF. The CDR3 DNA reads as TGTGCCAGCAGCGTCGGACAGTACTATGGCTACACCTTC.

Concerning this clone itself: The same CDR3 also results from other DNA sequences found in this sample. V and J are TRBV29-1 and TRBJ1-1; perhaps TRBD1 as D (6 bases). Trimming removed 6 bases from V and 7 bases from J, with 9 bases in between. This CDR3 comprises 10 residues. Per the germline V gene, CDR1 is SQVTM and CDR2 is ANQGSEA. The CDR3 here is CSVQGNEAFF. Here the CDR3 DNA reads TGCAGCGTCCAGGGGAATGAAGCTTTCTTT.

The gene calls are TRBV6-4 and TRBJ2-1, with TRBD2 identical over 8 bases. Germline CDR1 MRHNA, CDR2 SNTAGT. This CDR3 has 15 amino acids. V was pared by 0 bases and J by 2 bases, with 0 bases of the junction left unmatched. The DNA of the CDR3 is TGTGCCAGCAGTGACTCCGGGGGGGCCTACAATGAGCAGTTCTTC. Translated: CASSDSGGAYNEQFF.

This clone was counted only a few times. The V call is TRBV2, the J call TRBJ2-2; D is undetermined. The CDR3 consists of 14 residues. Germline-derived CDR1 and CDR2 are SNHLY and FYNNEI. Trimming cost V 3 bases and J 3 bases, with 8 bases left between them. This chain's CDR3 is CASSEGSYTGELFF. The CDR3 bases are TGTGCCAGCAGTGAGGGCAGCTACACCGGGGAGCTGTTTTTT.

The chain couples TRBV29-1 to TRBJ1-1; D is ambiguous. The CDR3 extends over 10 amino acids. Germline loops: CDR1 SQVTM, CDR2 ANQGSEA. The V end lost 5 bases, the J end lost 1 base, and 2 bases lay between the germline ends. CDR3 DNA sequence: TGCAGCGTTACGAACACTGAAGCTTTCTTT. It is translated as CSVTNTEAFF.